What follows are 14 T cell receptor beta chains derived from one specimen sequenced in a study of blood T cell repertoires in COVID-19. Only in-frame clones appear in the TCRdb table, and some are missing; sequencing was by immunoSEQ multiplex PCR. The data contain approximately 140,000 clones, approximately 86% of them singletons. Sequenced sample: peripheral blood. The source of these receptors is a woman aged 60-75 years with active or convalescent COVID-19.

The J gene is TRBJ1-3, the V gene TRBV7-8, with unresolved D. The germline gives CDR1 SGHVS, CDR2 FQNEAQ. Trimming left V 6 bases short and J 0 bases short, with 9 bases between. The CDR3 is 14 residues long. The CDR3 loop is CASRPTVSGNTIYF. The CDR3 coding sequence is TGTGCCAGCAGACCCACGGTCTCTGGAAACACCATATATTTT. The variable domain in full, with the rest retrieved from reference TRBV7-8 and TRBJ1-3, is GAGVSQSPRYKVAKRGQDVALRCDPISGHVSLFWYQQALGQGPEFLTYFQNEAQLDKSGLPSDRFFAERPEGSVSTLKIQRTQQEDSAVYLCASRPTVSGNTIYFGEGSWLTVV.

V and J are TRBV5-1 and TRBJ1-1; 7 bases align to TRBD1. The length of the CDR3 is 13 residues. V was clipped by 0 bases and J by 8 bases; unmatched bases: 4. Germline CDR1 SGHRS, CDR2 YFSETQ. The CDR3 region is CASSLVTGTEAFF. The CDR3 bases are TGCGCCAGCAGCTTGGTGACAGGGACCGAAGCTTTCTTT. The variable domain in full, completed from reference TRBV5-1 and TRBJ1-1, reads KAGVTQTPRYLIKTRGQQVTLSCSPISGHRSVSWYQQTPGQGLQFLFEYFSETQRNKGNFPGRFSGRQFSNSRSEMNVSTLELGDSALYLCASSLVTGTEAFFGQGTRLTVV.

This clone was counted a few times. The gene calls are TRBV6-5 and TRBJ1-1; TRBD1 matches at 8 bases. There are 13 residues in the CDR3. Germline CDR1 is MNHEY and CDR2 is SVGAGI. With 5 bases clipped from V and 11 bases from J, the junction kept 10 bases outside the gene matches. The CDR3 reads CASSPPGTGGAFF. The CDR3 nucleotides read TGTGCCAGCAGTCCCCCCGGGACAGGAGGTGCTTTCTTT.

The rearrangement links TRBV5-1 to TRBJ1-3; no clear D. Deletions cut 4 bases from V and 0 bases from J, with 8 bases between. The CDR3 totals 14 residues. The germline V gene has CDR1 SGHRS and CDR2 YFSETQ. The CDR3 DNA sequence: TGCGCCAGCAGCCCACAGAGCTCTGGAAACACCATATATTTT. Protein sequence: CASSPQSSGNTIYF.

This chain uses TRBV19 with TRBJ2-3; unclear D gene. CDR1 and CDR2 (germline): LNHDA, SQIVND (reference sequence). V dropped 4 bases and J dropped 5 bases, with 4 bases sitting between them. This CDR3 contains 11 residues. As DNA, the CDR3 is TGTGCCAGTAGTAAGCGAGATACGCAGTATTTT. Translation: CASSKRDTQYF.

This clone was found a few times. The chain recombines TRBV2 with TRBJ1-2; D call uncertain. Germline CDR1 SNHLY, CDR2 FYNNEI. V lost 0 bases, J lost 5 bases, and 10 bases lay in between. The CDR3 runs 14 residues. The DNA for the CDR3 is TGTGCCAGCAGTGAAGCGCTTCAGGTTTATGGCTACACCTTC. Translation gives CASSEALQVYGYTF.

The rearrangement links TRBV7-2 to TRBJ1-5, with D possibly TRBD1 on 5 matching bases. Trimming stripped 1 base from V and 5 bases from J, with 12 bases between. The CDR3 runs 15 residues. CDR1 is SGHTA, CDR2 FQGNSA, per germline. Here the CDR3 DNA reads TGTGCCAGCAGCTTAGAGGGGTGGTGGGATCAGCCCCAGCATTTT. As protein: CASSLEGWWDQPQHF.

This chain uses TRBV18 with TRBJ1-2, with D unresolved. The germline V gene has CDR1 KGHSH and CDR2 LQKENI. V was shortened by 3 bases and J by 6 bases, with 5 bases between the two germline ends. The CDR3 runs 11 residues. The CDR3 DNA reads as TGTGCCAGCTCACCGGCGGATGGCTACACCTTC. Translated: CASSPADGYTF.

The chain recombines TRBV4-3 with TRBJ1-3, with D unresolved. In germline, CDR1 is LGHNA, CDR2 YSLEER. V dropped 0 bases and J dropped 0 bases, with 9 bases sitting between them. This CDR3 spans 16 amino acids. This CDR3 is CASSQDPGASGNTIYF. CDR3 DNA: TGCGCCAGCAGCCAAGATCCGGGTGCCTCTGGAAACACCATATATTTT.

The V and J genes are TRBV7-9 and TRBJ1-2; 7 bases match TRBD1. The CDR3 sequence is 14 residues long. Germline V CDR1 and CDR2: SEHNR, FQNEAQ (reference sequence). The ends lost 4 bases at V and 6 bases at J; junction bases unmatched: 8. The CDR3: CASSSGGWGNGYTF. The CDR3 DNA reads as TGTGCCAGCAGCTCAGGGGGTTGGGGCAATGGCTACACCTTC.

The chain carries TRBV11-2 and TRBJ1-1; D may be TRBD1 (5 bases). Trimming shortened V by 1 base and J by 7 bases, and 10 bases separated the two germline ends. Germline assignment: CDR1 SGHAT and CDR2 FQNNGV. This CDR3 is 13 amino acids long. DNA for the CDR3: TGTGCCAGCAGCTTAGCGCGGGGGATTGAAGCTTTCTTT. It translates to CASSLARGIEAFF.

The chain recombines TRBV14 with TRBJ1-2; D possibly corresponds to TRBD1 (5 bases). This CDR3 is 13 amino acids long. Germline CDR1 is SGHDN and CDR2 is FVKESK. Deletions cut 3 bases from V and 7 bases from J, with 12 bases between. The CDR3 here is CASSQGLLGGYTF. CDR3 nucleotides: TGTGCCAGCAGCCAGGGGCTACTTGGTGGCTACACCTTC.

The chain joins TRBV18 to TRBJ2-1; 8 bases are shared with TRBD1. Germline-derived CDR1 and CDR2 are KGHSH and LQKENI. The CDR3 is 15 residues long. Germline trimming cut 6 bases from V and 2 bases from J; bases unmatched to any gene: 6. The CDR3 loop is CASSRTGGPYNEQFF. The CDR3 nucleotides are TGTGCCAGCTCGCGAACAGGGGGTCCCTACAATGAGCAGTTCTTC.

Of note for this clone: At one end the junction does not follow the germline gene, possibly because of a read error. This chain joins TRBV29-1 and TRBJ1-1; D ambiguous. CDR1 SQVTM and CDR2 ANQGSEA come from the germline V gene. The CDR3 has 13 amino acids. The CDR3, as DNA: TGCAGCCTTGACCCAGAACTGAACACTGAAGCTTTCTTT. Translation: CSLDPELNTEAFF.